This TCR beta chain was recorded in a study of regulatory T cells in long-lasting Graves disease. Study details: The study counted Graves' disease as persistent given over 5 years of antithyroid drugs and positive TSH receptor antibodies.

V gave up 1 base and J gave up 0 bases, with 10 bases separating them. Germline CDR1 is SGHAT and CDR2 is FQNNGV. This CDR3 is 15 amino acids long. Time point denoted: persistent/refractory GD, antithyroid drugs over 5 years with positive TRAb. With RNA extracted from PBMCs as input, the TCR library was made. At least ten counts were recorded for this clonotype. Combining iRepertoire HTBI primers with Arm-PCR of CDR3 regions, the authors built TCR beta libraries. TCRdb re-called the multiplex PCR reads through MiXCR, storing one row per CDR3 protein. The sample records 430,000 or so distinct CDR3 sequences, roughly 23% being singletons.

The chain combines TRBV11-2 with TRBJ2-7; D gene unclear. The input for sequencing was peripheral blood mononuclear cells (PBMCs), taken when the disease was refractory, from a patient treated with antithyroid drugs. This sequence originates from a female donor with Graves disease. CDR3 DNA sequence: TGTGCCAGCAGCTTAGTTCACAGTAGCTCCTACGAGCAGTACTTC. It encodes CASSLVHSSSYEQYF.